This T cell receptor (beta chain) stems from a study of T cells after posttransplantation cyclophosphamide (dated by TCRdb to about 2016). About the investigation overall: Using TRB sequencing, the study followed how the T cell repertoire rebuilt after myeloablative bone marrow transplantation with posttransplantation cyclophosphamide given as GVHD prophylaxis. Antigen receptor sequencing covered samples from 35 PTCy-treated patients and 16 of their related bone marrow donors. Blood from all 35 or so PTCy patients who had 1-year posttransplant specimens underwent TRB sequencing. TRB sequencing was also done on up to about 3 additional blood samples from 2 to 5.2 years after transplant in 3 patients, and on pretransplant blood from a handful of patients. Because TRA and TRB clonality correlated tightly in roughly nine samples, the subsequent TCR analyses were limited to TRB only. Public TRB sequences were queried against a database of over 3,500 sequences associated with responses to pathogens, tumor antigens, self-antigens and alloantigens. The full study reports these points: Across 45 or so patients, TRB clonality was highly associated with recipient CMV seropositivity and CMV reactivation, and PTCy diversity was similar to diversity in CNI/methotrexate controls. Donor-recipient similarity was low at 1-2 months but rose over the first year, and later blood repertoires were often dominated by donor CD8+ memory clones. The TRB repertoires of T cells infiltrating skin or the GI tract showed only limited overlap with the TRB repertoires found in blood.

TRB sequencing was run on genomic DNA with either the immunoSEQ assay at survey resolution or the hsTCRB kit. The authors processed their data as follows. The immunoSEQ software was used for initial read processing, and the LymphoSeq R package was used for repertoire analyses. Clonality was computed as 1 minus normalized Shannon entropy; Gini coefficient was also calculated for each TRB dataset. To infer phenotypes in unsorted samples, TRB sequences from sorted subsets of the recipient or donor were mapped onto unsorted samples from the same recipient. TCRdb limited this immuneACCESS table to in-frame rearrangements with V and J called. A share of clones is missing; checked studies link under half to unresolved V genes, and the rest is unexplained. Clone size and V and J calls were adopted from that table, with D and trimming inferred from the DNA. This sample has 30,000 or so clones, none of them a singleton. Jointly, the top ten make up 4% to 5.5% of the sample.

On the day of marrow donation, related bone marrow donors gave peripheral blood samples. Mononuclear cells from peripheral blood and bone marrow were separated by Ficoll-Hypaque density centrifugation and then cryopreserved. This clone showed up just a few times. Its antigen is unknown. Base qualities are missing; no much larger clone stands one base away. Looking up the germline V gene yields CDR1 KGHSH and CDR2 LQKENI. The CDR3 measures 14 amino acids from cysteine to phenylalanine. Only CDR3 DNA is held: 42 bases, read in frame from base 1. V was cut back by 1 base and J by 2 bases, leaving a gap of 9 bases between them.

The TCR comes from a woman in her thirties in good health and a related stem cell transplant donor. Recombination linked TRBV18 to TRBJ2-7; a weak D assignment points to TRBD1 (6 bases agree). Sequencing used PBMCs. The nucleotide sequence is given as TGTGCCAGCTCACCACTGAGGACAGCCTACGAGCAGTACTTC. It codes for CASSPLRTAYEQYF.